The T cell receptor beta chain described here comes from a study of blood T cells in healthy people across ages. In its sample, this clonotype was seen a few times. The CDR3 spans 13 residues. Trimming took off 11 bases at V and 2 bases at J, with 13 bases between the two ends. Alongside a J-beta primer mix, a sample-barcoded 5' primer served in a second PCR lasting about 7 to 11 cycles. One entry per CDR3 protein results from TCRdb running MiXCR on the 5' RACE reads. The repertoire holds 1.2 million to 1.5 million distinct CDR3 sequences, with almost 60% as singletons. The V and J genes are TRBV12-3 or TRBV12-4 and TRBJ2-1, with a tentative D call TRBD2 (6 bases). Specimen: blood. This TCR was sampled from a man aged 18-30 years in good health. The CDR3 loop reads CACLRGPYNEQFF. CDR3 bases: TGTGCCTGCCTGCGGGGCCCCTACAATGAGCAGTTCTTC.